One and the same sample provided the 3 T cell receptor beta chains below, sequenced in a study of blood T cell repertoires in COVID-19. The repertoire was sequenced with immunoSEQ multiplex PCR; TCRdb's copy has only in-frame clones and lacks some. The data show about 120,000 clones, over 65% seen once. Source material: peripheral blood. Receptors originate from a man under 40 with acute or convalescent COVID-19.

This clone appeared a few times. The CDR3 region has the DNA TGTGCCAGTAGTATTTCGGGGTCCGGGGAGCTGTTTTTT. Translated, it gives CASSISGSGELFF. The chain employs TRBV19 and TRBJ2-2, with D perhaps matching TRBD2 (5 bases). This CDR3 contains 13 residues. V shed 3 bases and J shed 6 bases, with 8 bases lying between them. The germline V gene has CDR1 LNHDA and CDR2 SQIVND (reference sequence).

CDR3 sequence reads: CASSLTGGNEQFF. Written as DNA, the CDR3 is TGTGCCAGCAGCTTAACCGGGGGGAATGAGCAGTTCTTC. The chain employs TRBV7-2 and TRBJ2-1, with 7 bases lining up with TRBD2. The CDR3 covers 13 residues. J gave up 7 bases and V 2 bases, and 2 bases lay outside the gene matches. Germline values: CDR1 SGHTA, CDR2 FQGNSA.

The V call is TRBV19, the J call TRBJ1-5, with D maybe TRBD1 (5 bases). The CDR3 is made up of 14 amino acids. V was clipped by 5 bases and J by 0 bases, with 8 bases between them. The germline gives CDR1 LNHDA, CDR2 SQIVND (reference sequence). The CDR3 region has the DNA TGTGCCAGTAGTTCCGACAGTAGCAATCAGCCCCAGCATTTT. The encoded protein is CASSSDSSNQPQHF.